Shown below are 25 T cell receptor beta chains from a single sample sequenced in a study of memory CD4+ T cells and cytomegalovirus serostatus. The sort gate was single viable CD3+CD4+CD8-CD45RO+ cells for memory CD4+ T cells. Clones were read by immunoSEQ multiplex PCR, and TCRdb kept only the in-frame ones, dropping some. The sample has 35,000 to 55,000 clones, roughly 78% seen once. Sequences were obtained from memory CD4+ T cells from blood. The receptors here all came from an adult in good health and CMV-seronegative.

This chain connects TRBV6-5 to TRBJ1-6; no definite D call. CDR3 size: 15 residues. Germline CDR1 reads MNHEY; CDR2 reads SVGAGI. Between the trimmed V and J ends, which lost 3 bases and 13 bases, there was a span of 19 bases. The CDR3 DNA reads TGTGCCAGCAGTTATGACGGGAACCTGCTTTGGCCCCTCCACTTT. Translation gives CASSYDGNLLWPLHF.

The CDR3 nucleotides are TGTGCCAGCAGGGCTTCCGGGGGGTGGACTGAAGCTTTCTTT. It encodes CASRASGGWTEAFF. The rearrangement joins TRBV28 to TRBJ1-1; a weak D match, TRBD1 (5 bases). V lost 6 bases and J lost 5, with 16 bases in between. The CDR3 totals 14 residues. CDR1 and CDR2 from the germline V gene are MDHEN and SYDVKM.

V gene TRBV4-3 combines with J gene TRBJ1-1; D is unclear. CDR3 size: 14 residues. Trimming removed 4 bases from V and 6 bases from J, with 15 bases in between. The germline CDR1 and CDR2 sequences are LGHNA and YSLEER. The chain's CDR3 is CASSRLAGEAEAFF. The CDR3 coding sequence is TGCGCCAGCAGCCGGTTAGCTGGGGAGGCTGAAGCTTTCTTT.

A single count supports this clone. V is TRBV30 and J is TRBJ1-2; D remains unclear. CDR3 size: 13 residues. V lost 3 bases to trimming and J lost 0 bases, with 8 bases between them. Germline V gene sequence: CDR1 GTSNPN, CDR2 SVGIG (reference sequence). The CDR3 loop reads CAWRRGTNYGYTF. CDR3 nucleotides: TGTGCCTGGAGGCGGGGAACTAACTATGGCTACACCTTC.

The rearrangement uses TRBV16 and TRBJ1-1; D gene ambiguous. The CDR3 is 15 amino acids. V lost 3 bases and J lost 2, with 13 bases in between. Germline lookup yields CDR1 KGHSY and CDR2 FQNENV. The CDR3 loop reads CASSHGLEVNTEAFF. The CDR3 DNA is TGTGCCAGCAGCCACGGATTAGAGGTTAACACTGAAGCTTTCTTT.

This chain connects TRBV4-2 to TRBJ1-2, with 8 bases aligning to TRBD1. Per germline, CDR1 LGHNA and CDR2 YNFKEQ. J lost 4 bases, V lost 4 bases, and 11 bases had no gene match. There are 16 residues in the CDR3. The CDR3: CASSPGQGPQGYGYTF. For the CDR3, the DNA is TGTGCCAGCAGCCCAGGACAGGGCCCTCAAGGCTATGGCTACACCTTC.

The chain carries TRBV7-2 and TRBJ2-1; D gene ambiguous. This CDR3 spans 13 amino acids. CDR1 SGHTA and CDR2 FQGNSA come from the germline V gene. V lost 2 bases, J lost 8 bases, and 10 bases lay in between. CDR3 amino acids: CASSLPSSDEQFF. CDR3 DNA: TGTGCCAGCAGCTTACCCAGTTCGGATGAGCAGTTCTTC.

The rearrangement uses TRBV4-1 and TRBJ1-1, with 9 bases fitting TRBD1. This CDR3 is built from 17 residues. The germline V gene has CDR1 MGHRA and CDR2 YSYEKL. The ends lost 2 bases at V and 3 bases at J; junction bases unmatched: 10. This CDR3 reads CASSQPRTGEGDTEAFF. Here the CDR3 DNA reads TGCGCCAGCAGCCAACCGAGGACAGGGGAGGGGGACACTGAAGCTTTCTTT.

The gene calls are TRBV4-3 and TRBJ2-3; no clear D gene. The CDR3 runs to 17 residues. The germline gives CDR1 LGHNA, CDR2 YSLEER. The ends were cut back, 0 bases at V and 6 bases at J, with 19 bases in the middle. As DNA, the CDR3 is TGCGCCAGCAGCCAAGATCAAGGAGCCGGAGCCAGGGATACGCAGTATTTT. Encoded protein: CASSQDQGAGARDTQYF.

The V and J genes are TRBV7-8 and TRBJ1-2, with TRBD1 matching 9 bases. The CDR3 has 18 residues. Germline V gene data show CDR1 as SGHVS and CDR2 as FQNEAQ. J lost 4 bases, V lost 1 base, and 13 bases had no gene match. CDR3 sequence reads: CASSLVHGTGTSLYGYTF. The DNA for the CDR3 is TGTGCCAGCAGCTTAGTGCACGGGACAGGGACCTCTCTCTATGGCTACACCTTC.

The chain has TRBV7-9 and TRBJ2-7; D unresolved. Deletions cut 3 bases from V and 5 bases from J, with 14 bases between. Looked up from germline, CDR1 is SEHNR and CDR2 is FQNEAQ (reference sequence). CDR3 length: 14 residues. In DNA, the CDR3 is TGTGCCAGCAGCTTCGAAACTGGGTCCCACGAGCAGTACTTC. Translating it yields CASSFETGSHEQYF. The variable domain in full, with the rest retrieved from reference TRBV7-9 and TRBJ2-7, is DTGVSQNPRHKITKRGQNVTFRCDPISEHNRLYWYRQTLGQGPEFLTYFQNEAQLEKSRLLSDRFSAERPKGSFSTLEIQRTEQGDSAMYLCASSFETGSHEQYFGPGTRLTVT.

This chain's CDR3 is CASSASQGTQYF. The CDR3 coding sequence is TGTGCCAGCAGTGCCAGTCAGGGGACGCAGTATTTT. The rearrangement uses TRBV7-2 and TRBJ2-3, with D perhaps TRBD1 (6 bases). Germline values: CDR1 SGHTA, CDR2 FQGNSA. The CDR3 is 12 amino acids. V lost 6 bases and J 9 bases, leaving 13 bases between the germline ends.

The CDR3 sequence: CASSLDRGVLIGGYTF. The CDR3 region has the DNA TGTGCCAGCAGCTTAGATCGGGGGGTCCTAATAGGAGGCTACACCTTC. V usage is TRBV7-2 and J usage is TRBJ1-2; perhaps TRBD1 as D (5 bases). Trimming took 1 base from V and 8 from J, leaving 20 bases between them. CDR3 length equals 16 residues. Germline assignment: CDR1 SGHTA and CDR2 FQGNSA.

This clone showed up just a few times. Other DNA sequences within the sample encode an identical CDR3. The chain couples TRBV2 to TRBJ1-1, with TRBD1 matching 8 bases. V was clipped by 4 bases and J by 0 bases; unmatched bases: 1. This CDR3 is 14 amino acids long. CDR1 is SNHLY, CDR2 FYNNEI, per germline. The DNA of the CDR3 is TGTGCCAGCAGTGTGGACAGGGTGAACACTGAAGCTTTCTTT. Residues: CASSVDRVNTEAFF.

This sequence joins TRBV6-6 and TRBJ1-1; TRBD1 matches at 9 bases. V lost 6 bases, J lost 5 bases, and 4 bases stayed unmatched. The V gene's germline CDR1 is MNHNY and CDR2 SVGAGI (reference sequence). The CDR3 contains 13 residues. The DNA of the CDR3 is TGTGCCAGCAGATGGACAGGGGTTACTGAAGCTTTCTTT. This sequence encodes CASRWTGVTEAFF.

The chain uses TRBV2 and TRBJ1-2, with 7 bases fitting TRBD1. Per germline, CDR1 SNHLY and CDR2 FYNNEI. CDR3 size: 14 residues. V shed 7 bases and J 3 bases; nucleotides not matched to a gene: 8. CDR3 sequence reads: CASNVAGGDYGYTF. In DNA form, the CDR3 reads TGTGCCAGCAACGTGGCAGGGGGTGACTATGGCTACACCTTC.

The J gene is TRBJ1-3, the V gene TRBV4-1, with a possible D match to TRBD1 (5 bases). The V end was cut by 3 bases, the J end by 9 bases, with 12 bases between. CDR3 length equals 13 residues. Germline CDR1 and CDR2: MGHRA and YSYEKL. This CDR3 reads CASSHPGVGTIYF. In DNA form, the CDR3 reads TGCGCCAGCAGCCACCCGGGGGTCGGCACCATATATTTT.

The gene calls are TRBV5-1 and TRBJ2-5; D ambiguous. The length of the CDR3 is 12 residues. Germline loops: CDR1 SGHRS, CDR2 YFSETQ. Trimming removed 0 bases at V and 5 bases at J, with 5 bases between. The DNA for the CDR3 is TGCGCCAGCAGCTTGGATGGGGAGACCCAGTACTTC. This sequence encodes CASSLDGETQYF.

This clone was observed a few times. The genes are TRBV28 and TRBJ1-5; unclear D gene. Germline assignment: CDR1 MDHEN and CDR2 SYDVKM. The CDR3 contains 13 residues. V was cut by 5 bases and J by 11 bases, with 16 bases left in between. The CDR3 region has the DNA TGTGCCAGCAGTGCCCTGGTCTCGCCTGCCCAGCATTTT. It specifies CASSALVSPAQHF.

The CDR3 region has the DNA TGTGCCTGGAGTCGGCCCCCTTCGGAGGGCCAAGAGACCCAGTACTTC. It translates to CAWSRPPSEGQETQYF. J is TRBJ2-5 and V is TRBV30; a weak D match, TRBD2 (6 bases). Trimming took 2 bases from V and 1 from J, leaving 17 bases between them. Looked up from germline, CDR1 is GTSNPN and CDR2 is SVGIG (reference sequence). There are 16 residues in the CDR3. The full variable domain, in which reference TRBV30 and TRBJ2-5 provide the parts outside the CDR3, is SQTIHQWPATLVQPVGSPLSLECTVEGTSNPNLYWYRQAAGRGLQLLFYSVGIGQISSEVPQNLSASRPQDRQFILSSKKLLLSDSGFYLCAWSRPPSEGQETQYFGPGTRLLVL.

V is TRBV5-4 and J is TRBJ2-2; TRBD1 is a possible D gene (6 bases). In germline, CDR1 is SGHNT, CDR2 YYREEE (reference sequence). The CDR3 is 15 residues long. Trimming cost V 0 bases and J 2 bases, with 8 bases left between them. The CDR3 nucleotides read TGTGCCAGCAGCTTGGGCAGGGGAAACACCGGGGAGCTGTTTTTT. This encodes CASSLGRGNTGELFF. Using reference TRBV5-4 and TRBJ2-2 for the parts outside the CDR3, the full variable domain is ETGVTQSPTHLIKTRGQQVTLRCSSQSGHNTVSWYQQALGQGPQFIFQYYREEENGRGNFPPRFSGLQFPNYSSELNVNALELDDSALYLCASSLGRGNTGELFFGEGSRLTVL.

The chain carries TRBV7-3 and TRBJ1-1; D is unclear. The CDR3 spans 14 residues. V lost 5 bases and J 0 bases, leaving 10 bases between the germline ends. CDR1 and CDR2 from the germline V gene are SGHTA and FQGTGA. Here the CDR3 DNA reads TGTGCCAGCAGCCTAGTCTCTATGAACACTGAAGCTTTCTTT. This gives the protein CASSLVSMNTEAFF.

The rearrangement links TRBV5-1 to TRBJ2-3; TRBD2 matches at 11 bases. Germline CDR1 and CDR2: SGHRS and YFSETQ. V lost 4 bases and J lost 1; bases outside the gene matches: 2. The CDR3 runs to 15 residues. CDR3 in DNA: TGCGCCAGCAGCCCACTAGCGGGGGGCACAGATACGCAGTATTTT. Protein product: CASSPLAGGTDTQYF.

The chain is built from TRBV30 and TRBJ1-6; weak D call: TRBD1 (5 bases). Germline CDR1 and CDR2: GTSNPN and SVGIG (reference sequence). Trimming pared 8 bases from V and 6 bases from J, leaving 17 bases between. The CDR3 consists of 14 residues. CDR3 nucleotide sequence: TGTGCCGGCAGGGTTCCTCTTGGTAATTCACCCCTCCACTTT. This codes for CAGRVPLGNSPLHF.

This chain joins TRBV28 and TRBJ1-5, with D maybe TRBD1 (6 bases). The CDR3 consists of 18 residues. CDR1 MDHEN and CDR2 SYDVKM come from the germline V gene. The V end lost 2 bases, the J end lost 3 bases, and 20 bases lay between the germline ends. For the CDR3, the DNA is TGTGCCAGCAGTTTAGGAACGACAGGCGGGGGCTCCAATCAGCCCCAGCATTTT. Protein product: CASSLGTTGGGSNQPQHF.